This T cell receptor beta chain was captured by sequencing in a study of cytomegalovirus exposure and HLA in healthy donors. Points from the study as a whole: A further, later analysis showed that HLA-associated TCR beta chains (compared with equally common others) were more clonally expanded. The study found most TCR sequences rare, yet found some public TCRs in many donors. In a later analysis, CMV-associated beta chains were mostly HLA-associated, it appeared.

Turning to this clone: The target antigen is unknown.

Amplification used 60 Vbeta primers and 13 Jbeta primers. Sequencing was performed with immunoSEQ multiplex PCR; in TCRdb, only in-frame clones are kept and a portion is missing. Among 95,000 to 150,000 clones listed, over 75% were seen once. The length of the CDR3 is 16 residues. The germline CDR1 and CDR2 sequences are SNHLY and FYNNEI. The J segment lost 2 bases and the V segment lost 5 bases, leaving 6 bases of the junction unmatched. The receptor was isolated from a man aged 25 to 40 in good health and CMV-seronegative. The chain employs TRBV2 and TRBJ2-5; 12 bases agree with TRBD2. Sequenced input: PBMCs. CDR3 bases: TGTGCCAGCAGTCAATTACTAGCGGGGGGACAAGAGACCCAGTACTTC. This translates into CASSQLLAGGQETQYF.